Each of the 25 T cell receptor beta chains below was sequenced from the same sample in a study of shared clonotypes between healthy human individuals. Assay used: immunoSEQ multiplex PCR; TCRdb lists only in-frame clones, some missing. The repertoire consists of around 600,000 clones, with around 97% occurring once and the leading ten covering less than 0.065%. Sample: naive CD4+ T cells sorted from blood. As to subset: CD45RA+ positively selected. The receptors stem from a woman aged 25 to 39 in good health.

The V and J genes are TRBV19 and TRBJ2-2; 9 nucleotides agree with TRBD2. Looked up from germline, CDR1 is LNHDA and CDR2 is SQIVND (reference sequence). The J segment lost 7 bases and the V segment lost 10 bases, leaving 16 bases of the junction unmatched. The CDR3 consists of 16 residues. The CDR3 sequence: CATRKPGGRANGELFF. CDR3 nucleotide sequence: TGTGCCACCCGCAAACCCGGCGGGAGGGCCAACGGGGAGCTGTTTTTT.

V usage is TRBV27 and J usage is TRBJ1-2; D is uncertain. The germline V and J ends were trimmed by 2 bases and 2 bases, with 18 bases remaining between them. CDR1 is MNHEY, CDR2 SMNVEV, per germline (reference sequence). CDR3 size: 17 residues. CDR3 loop: CASSLIGVYGPNYGYTF. CDR3 coding DNA: TGTGCCAGCAGTTTAATTGGAGTTTACGGCCCCAACTATGGCTACACCTTC.

The CDR3 spells CASSPLDASGPLRETQYF. The CDR3 DNA is TGTGCCAGCAGCCCCCTTGACGCTTCGGGACCGCTCCGGGAGACCCAGTACTTC. This chain uses TRBV14 with TRBJ2-5; D tentatively reads TRBD1 or TRBD2 (5 bases each). The CDR3 is 18 amino acids. V lost 4 bases and J lost 5, with 26 bases in between. CDR1 and CDR2 from the germline V gene are SGHDN and FVKESK.

V gene TRBV7-9 combines with J gene TRBJ2-7, with D perhaps TRBD2 (5 bases). With 0 bases removed from V and 7 bases from J, the gap between germline ends came to 13 bases. The germline gives CDR1 SEHNR, CDR2 FQNEAQ (reference sequence). The CDR3 contains 14 residues. The CDR3 DNA follows: TGTGCCAGCAGCTTAGCGCAAGTGTCGGGGGAGCAGTACTTC. Translated: CASSLAQVSGEQYF. Together with reference TRBV7-9 and TRBJ2-7, the CDR3 gives the full variable domain: DTGVSQNPRHKITKRGQNVTFRCDPISEHNRLYWYRQTLGQGPEFLTYFQNEAQLEKSRLLSDRFSAERPKGSFSTLEIQRTEQGDSAMYLCASSLAQVSGEQYFGPGTRLTVT.

Notes on this clone: Additional DNA sequences in this sample encode the identical CDR3. The chain has TRBV5-1 and TRBJ1-1; D is possibly TRBD1 (5 bases). With 0 bases removed from V and 0 bases from J, the gap between germline ends came to 6 bases. This CDR3 has 14 amino acids. Germline CDR1 SGHRS, CDR2 YFSETQ. This CDR3 reads CASSLEGMNTEAFF. The CDR3 coding sequence is TGCGCCAGCAGCTTGGAGGGGATGAACACTGAAGCTTTCTTT.

CDR3 loop: CASSVVGVGYTF. In nucleotides, the CDR3 is TGTGCCAGCAGTGTCGTAGGGGTCGGCTACACCTTC. The chain is built from TRBV6-1 and TRBJ1-2, with D possibly being TRBD1 (5 bases). The CDR3 runs 12 residues. Germline CDR1 MNHNS, CDR2 SASEGT. Trimming took off 4 bases at V and 8 bases at J, with 11 bases between the two ends.

This clone came up once. The V gene is TRBV30, the J gene TRBJ1-1; 9 positions match TRBD1. Per germline, CDR1 GTSNPN and CDR2 SVGIG (reference sequence). The CDR3 length is 13 residues. Trimming took 3 bases from V and 4 from J; bases not matched to a gene: 3. The DNA of the CDR3 is TGTGCCTGGAGCGGGACAGGGCCCACTGAAGCTTTCTTT. This sequence encodes CAWSGTGPTEAFF. The whole variable domain, filled in from reference TRBV30 and TRBJ1-1, reads SQTIHQWPATLVQPVGSPLSLECTVEGTSNPNLYWYRQAAGRGLQLLFYSVGIGQISSEVPQNLSASRPQDRQFILSSKKLLLSDSGFYLCAWSGTGPTEAFFGQGTRLTVV.

This clone was detected only once. This chain joins TRBV7-9 and TRBJ2-5; D gene unclear. V was cut by 3 bases and J by 5 bases, with 13 bases left in between. Per germline, CDR1 SEHNR and CDR2 FQNEAQ (reference sequence). This CDR3 contains 14 residues. CDR3: CASSFTQTGETQYF. CDR3 DNA sequence: TGTGCCAGCAGCTTTACCCAAACCGGGGAGACCCAGTACTTC.

The rearrangement uses TRBV5-4 and TRBJ1-2, with a weak D call TRBD1 (5 bases). Germline V gene data show CDR1 as SGHNT and CDR2 as YYREEE (reference sequence). V gave up 6 bases and J gave up 7 bases, with 22 bases separating them. The CDR3 contains 15 residues. Here the CDR3 DNA reads TGTGCCAGCACCAAACTGACAGCTCCGCTCTCTGGCTACACCTTC. Protein product: CASTKLTAPLSGYTF.

The chain employs TRBV19 and TRBJ2-7; 8 bases fit TRBD2. The CDR3 covers 15 residues. With V trimmed by 4 bases and J by 5 bases, 10 bases remained unmatched. CDR1 and CDR2 (germline): LNHDA, SQIVND (reference sequence). The CDR3: CASSKGPGTRNEQYF. The CDR3 nucleotides are TGTGCCAGTAGTAAGGGGCCCGGGACTAGGAACGAGCAGTACTTC.

The chain combines TRBV10-1 with TRBJ2-5, with unresolved D. CDR1 is WNHNN and CDR2 is SYGVQD in the germline V gene (reference sequence). Trimming pared 2 bases from V and 2 bases from J, leaving 15 bases between. The CDR3 totals 16 residues. CDR3 in DNA: TGCGCCAGCAGTGAGGTTTCACTTAACTTACAAGAGACCCAGTACTTC. Protein: CASSEVSLNLQETQYF.

This chain links TRBV11-2 with TRBJ2-3; 12 positions match TRBD2. J gave up 4 bases and V 2 bases, and 4 bases lay outside the gene matches. The CDR3 extends over 16 amino acids. The germline gives CDR1 SGHAT, CDR2 FQNNGV. As DNA, the CDR3 is TGTGCCAGCAGCTTATGGCTAGCGGGAGGGCCAGATACGCAGTATTTT. Its protein product is CASSLWLAGGPDTQYF.

The chain is built from TRBV6-6 and TRBJ1-1; no clear D gene. With 4 bases removed from V and 2 bases from J, the gap between germline ends came to 11 bases. Germline loops: CDR1 MNHNY, CDR2 SVGAGI (reference sequence). This CDR3 contains 14 residues. CDR3 sequence: CASSSRGVNTEAFF. CDR3 in DNA: TGTGCCAGCAGTTCTCGCGGGGTAAACACTGAAGCTTTCTTT.

The gene calls are TRBV11-2 and TRBJ2-7; D ambiguous. V shed 4 bases and J shed 7 bases, with 8 bases lying between them. CDR3 length: 11 residues. Per the germline V gene, CDR1 is SGHAT and CDR2 is FQNNGV. Here the CDR3 reads CASSSGGEQYF. The CDR3 region has the DNA TGTGCCAGCAGCTCTGGTGGGGAGCAGTACTTC.

The chain employs TRBV11-2 and TRBJ2-3; D remains unclear. V was shortened by 4 bases and J by 0 bases, with 8 bases between the two germline ends. The germline V gene has CDR1 SGHAT and CDR2 FQNNGV. The CDR3 consists of 14 residues. CDR3 amino acids: CASSSTASTDTQYF. The CDR3 DNA follows: TGTGCCAGCAGCTCCACAGCTAGCACAGATACGCAGTATTTT.

This clone has just one count. This sequence joins TRBV27 and TRBJ2-5; 8 bases align to TRBD2. V was pared by 5 bases and J by 4 bases, with 12 bases of the junction left unmatched. The CDR3 runs 16 residues. Germline CDR1 and CDR2: MNHEY and SMNVEV (reference sequence). CDR3 region: CASSLGVAGLRETQYF. CDR3 sequence (DNA): TGTGCCAGCAGTCTCGGGGTAGCGGGGCTACGAGAGACCCAGTACTTC.

V and J are TRBV18 and TRBJ1-5; 7 nucleotides match TRBD1. Germline trimming cut 5 bases from V and 1 base from J; bases unmatched to any gene: 2. This CDR3 has 14 residues. CDR1 and CDR2 (germline): KGHSH, LQKENI. The CDR3 protein is CASSDRVSNQPQHF. CDR3 sequence (DNA): TGTGCCAGCTCAGACAGGGTCAGCAATCAGCCCCAGCATTTT.

The V call is TRBV5-1, the J call TRBJ2-3, with TRBD2 matching over 7 bases. This CDR3 has 16 amino acids. Germline CDR1 and CDR2: SGHRS and YFSETQ. The trim removed 0 bases at V and 6 bases at J, leaving 10 bases unmatched. CDR3 DNA sequence: TGCGCCAGCAGCTTGGTCCTAGCGGCTATACCGGATACGCAGTATTTT. It translates to CASSLVLAAIPDTQYF.

V usage is TRBV11-3 and J usage is TRBJ2-7, with D perhaps TRBD2 (5 bases). Trimming cost V 0 bases and J 4 bases, with 13 bases left between them. The CDR3 has 15 amino acids. CDR1 and CDR2 from the germline V gene are SGHNT and YENEEA. CDR3 coding DNA: TGTGCCAGCAGCTTAGAAGTGTGGGAGAGGTACGAGCAGTACTTC. It codes for CASSLEVWERYEQYF.

The rearrangement uses TRBV10-2 and TRBJ1-3; D not resolved. CDR1 and CDR2 (germline): WSHSY, SAAADI. There are 14 residues in the CDR3. The ends were cut back, 3 bases at V and 0 bases at J, with 6 bases in the middle. CDR3 region: CASSDRGSGNTIYF. The CDR3 nucleotides read TGCGCCAGCAGTGACCGGGGCTCTGGAAACACCATATATTTT.

This chain links TRBV7-8 with TRBJ1-1, with D uncertain. The CDR3 runs to 12 residues. Germline V lookup: CDR1 SGHVS, CDR2 FQNEAQ. V lost 1 base and J 4 bases, leaving 4 bases between the germline ends. CDR3 loop: CASSLDGTEAFF. In DNA, the CDR3 is TGTGCCAGCAGCTTAGATGGCACTGAAGCTTTCTTT.

This chain connects TRBV6-1 to TRBJ2-7; D may match TRBD1 or TRBD2 (5 bases each). This CDR3 has 14 amino acids. V lost 6 bases to trimming and J lost 3 bases, with 15 bases between them. From germline, CDR1 is MNHNS and CDR2 SASEGT. The CDR3 DNA sequence: TGTGCCAGCAGGGCAGGGACGGTCGTCTACGAGCAGTACTTC. This gives the protein CASRAGTVVYEQYF.

V and J are TRBV28 and TRBJ2-7, with D possibly being TRBD2 (6 bases). Germline assignment: CDR1 MDHEN and CDR2 SYDVKM. The V and J ends lost 11 bases and 6 bases respectively, with 17 bases between them. CDR3 length: 12 residues. The CDR3 DNA reads TGTGCCGTTAGAGGGACTCCCCTCGAGCAGTACTTC. Encoded protein: CAVRGTPLEQYF. Combining the CDR3 with reference TRBV28 and TRBJ2-7 gives the whole variable domain DVKVTQSSRYLVKRTGEKVFLECVQDMDHENMFWYRQDPGLGLRLIYFSYDVKMKEKGDIPEGYSVSREKKERFSLILESASTNQTSMYLCAVRGTPLEQYFGPGTRLTVT.

The J gene is TRBJ2-1, the V gene TRBV5-4; D not resolved. V lost 0 bases to trimming and J lost 4 bases, with 5 bases between them. Per the germline V gene, CDR1 is SGHNT and CDR2 is YYREEE (reference sequence). This CDR3 is built from 13 residues. The CDR3 sequence is CASSLGGYNEQFF. The CDR3 DNA reads TGTGCCAGCAGCTTGGGAGGTTACAATGAGCAGTTCTTC.

The gene calls are TRBV7-3 and TRBJ2-7; weak D call: TRBD1 (6 bases). V was pared by 5 bases and J by 0 bases, with 17 bases between. This CDR3 has 16 amino acids. CDR1 and CDR2 from the germline V gene are SGHTA and FQGTGA. CDR3 residues: CASSTWGLAASYEQYF. DNA of the CDR3: TGTGCCAGCAGCACCTGGGGGCTAGCTGCCTCCTACGAGCAGTACTTC.